This T cell receptor (beta chain) is drawn from a study of blood T cell repertoires in COVID-19. As for the study in general: Samples taken during acute and convalescent COVID-19 were collected in the United States, Italy and Spain.

Germline lookup yields CDR1 SGHDT and CDR2 YYEEEE. Between the trimmed V and J ends, which lost 1 base and 0 bases, there was a span of 10 bases. The CDR3 runs 15 residues. TCRdb keeps only in-frame clones here, not all; method: immunoSEQ multiplex PCR. The sample yields around 200,000 clones, roughly 80% seen once. This clone has only one observation. The genes are TRBV5-6 and TRBJ1-1; no reliable D call. This TCR was recovered from a woman aged 70-85 years with COVID-19, enrolled during active disease. Sequences were obtained from peripheral blood. The CDR3 DNA reads as TGTGCCAGCAGCTTGATGGCCATCCTGAACACTGAAGCTTTCTTT. Amino acids: CASSLMAILNTEAFF.